These 25 T cell receptor beta chains originate from one sample sequenced in a study of OX40 agonist ivuxolimab in advanced cancers. Data came from immunoSEQ multiplex PCR; TCRdb stores just in-frame clones and leaves some out. The sample records under 85,000 clones, roughly 87% being singletons. Sequenced here: CD4+ or CD8+ T cells sorted from blood, sampled in a trial of the OX40 agonist ivuxolimab. The receptors were gathered from an adult with an advanced solid tumor such as melanoma, head and neck, liver or kidney cancer.

V usage is TRBV7-2 and J usage is TRBJ2-7; TRBD2 agrees at 8 bases. Germline trimming cut 0 bases from V and 6 bases from J; bases unmatched to any gene: 7. This CDR3 comprises 15 residues. Germline V CDR1 and CDR2: SGHTA, FQGNSA. In DNA, the CDR3 is TGTGCCAGCAGCTTAGCAGCGGGGGTGGTTTCCGAGCAGTACTTC. Residues: CASSLAAGVVSEQYF.

This clone showed up just once. This chain joins TRBV6-5 and TRBJ1-5; no definite D call. CDR3 length equals 11 residues. Trimming cost V 5 bases and J 11 bases, with 10 bases left between them. Germline lookup yields CDR1 MNHEY and CDR2 SVGAGI. The CDR3 DNA is TGTGCCAGCAGTGGAGGGCGGGCCCAGCATTTT. Protein sequence: CASSGGRAQHF.

V is TRBV2 and J is TRBJ1-1; D might be TRBD1 (6 bases). V was pared by 5 bases and J by 6 bases, with 10 bases between. The CDR3 consists of 12 residues. Germline V lookup: CDR1 SNHLY, CDR2 FYNNEI. The CDR3 DNA follows: TGTGCCAGCAGTTACGGGGGCCCTGAAGCTTTCTTT. Translated: CASSYGGPEAFF.

About this clone itself: Additional DNA sequences in this sample encode the identical CDR3. The gene calls are TRBV7-8 and TRBJ2-7; 12 bases agree with TRBD2. With 5 bases clipped from V and 2 bases from J, the junction kept 7 bases outside the gene matches. The CDR3 runs 16 residues. Germline loops: CDR1 SGHVS, CDR2 FQNEAQ. The CDR3 sequence is CASSPSTSGRAYEQYF. The CDR3 region has the DNA TGTGCCAGCAGCCCTTCGACTAGCGGGAGAGCCTACGAGCAGTACTTC.

In DNA, the CDR3 is TGTGCCAGCAGTCAAAACTTGGCAGTGAACACTGAAGCTTTCTTT. Its translation: CASSQNLAVNTEAFF. The genes are TRBV6-5 and TRBJ1-1; D gene uncertain. The CDR3 is made up of 15 amino acids. Germline lookup yields CDR1 MNHEY and CDR2 SVGAGI. V shed 5 bases and J shed 0 bases, with 13 bases lying between them.

J is TRBJ1-1 and V is TRBV6-5; D ambiguous. The V gene lost 8 bases and the J gene lost 0 bases, with 13 bases spanning the gap. The CDR3 extends over 14 amino acids. The V gene's germline CDR1 is MNHEY and CDR2 SVGAGI. CDR3 nucleotide sequence: TGTGCCAGCCAGCAGGCTAGAATGAACACTGAAGCTTTCTTT. This translates into CASQQARMNTEAFF.

This rearrangement joins TRBV7-2 to TRBJ2-3, with TRBD2 matching 7 bases. The CDR3 has 18 amino acids. In germline, CDR1 is SGHTA, CDR2 FQGNSA. The V gene end was trimmed by 1 base and the J gene end by 0 bases; junction bases not matched to a gene: 10. The CDR3 DNA reads as TGTGCCAGCAGCTTAGTCCCCCAGCGGGGTACTAGCACAGATACGCAGTATTTT. This codes for CASSLVPQRGTSTDTQYF.

Note on this clone: Other DNA sequences of this sample code for an identical CDR3. The V call is TRBV4-3, the J call TRBJ2-2; unclear D gene. The germline V gene encodes CDR1 LGHNA and CDR2 YSLEER. This CDR3 spans 14 amino acids. The germline V and J ends were trimmed by 1 base and 2 bases, with 5 bases remaining between them. The CDR3 loop is CASSQGLNTGELFF. DNA for the CDR3: TGCGCCAGCAGCCAAGGCCTTAACACCGGGGAGCTGTTTTTT.

The V call is TRBV14, the J call TRBJ2-3; 10 bases are a match to TRBD1. The CDR3 covers 16 residues. V was pared by 0 bases and J by 8 bases, with 8 bases of the junction left unmatched. CDR1 and CDR2 (germline): SGHDN, FVKESK. CDR3 sequence: CASSQDRGTGAGTQYF. In nucleotides, the CDR3 is TGTGCCAGCAGCCAAGACCGAGGGACAGGGGCCGGTACGCAGTATTTT. Together with reference TRBV14 and TRBJ2-3, the CDR3 gives the full variable domain: EAGVTQFPSHSVIEKGQTVTLRCDPISGHDNLYWYRRVMGKEIKFLLHFVKESKQDESGMPNNRFLAERTGGTYSTLKVQPAELEDSGVYFCASSQDRGTGAGTQYFGPGTRLTVL.

This clone was found a few times. The chain has TRBV19 and TRBJ1-5; D might be TRBD1 (5 bases). This CDR3 has 15 amino acids. V lost 5 bases, J lost 2 bases, and 13 bases lay in between. Germline-derived CDR1 and CDR2 are LNHDA and SQIVND (reference sequence). CDR3 DNA: TGTGCCAGTAGTTACGGGACTCGGGGCAATCAGCCCCAGCATTTT. Translating gives CASSYGTRGNQPQHF.

This rearrangement joins TRBV4-2 to TRBJ2-1; TRBD2 matches 10 bases. Germline assignment: CDR1 LGHNA and CDR2 YNFKEQ. Trimming removed 1 base from V and 10 bases from J; junction bases left unmatched: 10. The CDR3 has 16 residues. The CDR3 sequence is CASSQVTSGKEGEQFF. The CDR3 nucleotides read TGTGCCAGCAGCCAAGTTACTAGCGGGAAGGAAGGCGAGCAGTTCTTC.

V and J are TRBV9 and TRBJ2-5, with D perhaps matching TRBD1 or TRBD2 (5 bases each). The CDR3 extends over 15 amino acids. The germline V and J ends were trimmed by 0 bases and 4 bases, with 13 bases remaining between them. CDR1 and CDR2 (germline): SGDLS, YYNGEE. DNA of the CDR3: TGTGCCAGCAGCGTAGAGGCAGGGAGAGGAGAGACCCAGTACTTC. This encodes CASSVEAGRGETQYF.

This chain links TRBV11-3 with TRBJ2-3; the match to TRBD2 covers 7 bases. CDR3 length: 16 amino acids. J was trimmed by 5 bases and V by 4 bases; bases with no gene match: 12. The germline CDR1 and CDR2 sequences are SGHNT and YENEEA. CDR3 region: CASSSRLAGERDTQYF. Here the CDR3 DNA reads TGTGCCAGCAGCTCCCGACTAGCTGGGGAGCGAGATACGCAGTATTTT.

The V gene is TRBV5-1, the J gene TRBJ1-1; 8 positions agree with TRBD1. CDR1 is SGHRS, CDR2 YFSETQ, per germline. CDR3 length equals 16 residues. With V trimmed by 3 bases and J by 1 base, 8 bases remained unmatched. DNA of the CDR3: TGCGCCAGCAGCTCACAGGGGGGCGTTAGGAACACTGAAGCTTTCTTT. Its translation is CASSSQGGVRNTEAFF.

This clone was seen a single time. This chain connects TRBV30 to TRBJ2-5; tentative D call: TRBD1 (5 bases). V lost 6 bases and J lost 0, with 8 bases in between. CDR1 is GTSNPN, CDR2 SVGIG, per germline (reference sequence). CDR3 length: 12 residues. CDR3 DNA sequence: TGTGCCTGCGCAGGGAACCAAGAGACCCAGTACTTC. It is translated as CACAGNQETQYF.

The gene calls are TRBV11-3 and TRBJ1-1; the D is unclear. The CDR3 has 15 residues. The V gene lost 5 bases and the J gene lost 1 base, with 14 bases spanning the gap. CDR1 SGHNT and CDR2 YENEEA come from the germline V gene. CDR3 sequence: CASSLTVGPNTEAFF. CDR3 coding DNA: TGTGCCAGCAGCCTAACGGTAGGACCGAACACTGAAGCTTTCTTT.

The rearrangement links TRBV5-1 to TRBJ2-3; D is undetermined. With 6 bases removed from V and 1 base from J, the gap between germline ends came to 9 bases. CDR1 is SGHRS, CDR2 YFSETQ, per germline. The CDR3 runs to 13 residues. DNA of the CDR3: TGCGCCAGCACAAGGTCTGGCACAGATACGCAGTATTTT. Protein product: CASTRSGTDTQYF.

This clone was observed once. The J gene is TRBJ1-2, the V gene TRBV4-3; the match to TRBD1 covers 12 bases. The V gene end was trimmed by 4 bases and the J gene end by 6 bases; junction bases not matched to a gene: 12. Germline V gene lookup returns CDR1 LGHNA and CDR2 YSLEER. The CDR3 has 17 residues. DNA for the CDR3: TGCGCCAGCAGCCCGAACCGGGACAGGGGGCGCAGGGATGGCTACACCTTC. Translated: CASSPNRDRGRRDGYTF.

The J gene is TRBJ2-1, the V gene TRBV7-9; 9 bases map to TRBD1. Germline lookup yields CDR1 SEHNR and CDR2 FQNEAQ (reference sequence). V lost 11 bases and J lost 0; bases outside the gene matches: 17. The CDR3 spans 18 residues. CDR3 sequence: CAGLPGQGLKSSYNEQFF. The CDR3, as DNA: TGTGCCGGATTGCCGGGACAGGGCCTGAAGAGCTCCTACAATGAGCAGTTCTTC.

The rearrangement links TRBV30 to TRBJ2-1; TRBD2 is a possible D gene (6 bases). The CDR3 is 14 amino acids. From germline, CDR1 is GTSNPN and CDR2 SVGIG (reference sequence). The V and J ends lost 4 bases and 3 bases respectively, with 13 bases between them. CDR3 residues: CAWTRREFYNEQFF. The CDR3 DNA reads TGTGCCTGGACACGGAGGGAATTCTACAATGAGCAGTTCTTC.

V gene TRBV5-5 combines with J gene TRBJ2-2; no definite D call. CDR3 size: 14 residues. Trimming removed 1 base from V and 5 bases from J, with 9 bases in between. CDR1 is SGHKS, CDR2 YYEKEE, per germline (reference sequence). For the CDR3, the DNA is TGTGCCAGCAGCTTGCGGTTAGGGACCGGGGAGCTGTTTTTT. This sequence encodes CASSLRLGTGELFF.

V is TRBV14 and J is TRBJ2-1, with 7 bases identical to TRBD1. V dropped 0 bases and J dropped 10; count of bases not matched to a gene: 18. CDR1 is SGHDN, CDR2 FVKESK, per germline. The CDR3 has 18 residues. The chain's CDR3 is CASSQEPRFLQGTREQFF. The CDR3 coding sequence is TGTGCCAGCAGCCAAGAGCCCCGCTTTTTACAGGGGACGAGGGAGCAGTTCTTC. Combining the CDR3 with reference TRBV14 and TRBJ2-1 gives the whole variable domain EAGVTQFPSHSVIEKGQTVTLRCDPISGHDNLYWYRRVMGKEIKFLLHFVKESKQDESGMPNNRFLAERTGGTYSTLKVQPAELEDSGVYFCASSQEPRFLQGTREQFFGPGTRLTVL.

This chain links TRBV28 with TRBJ2-2; D is ambiguous. The CDR3 sequence is 12 residues long. Deletions cut 7 bases from V and 3 bases from J, with 6 bases between. Germline V gives CDR1 MDHEN, CDR2 SYDVKM. CDR3 in amino acids: CASIPHTGELFF. The CDR3 nucleotides are TGTGCCAGCATCCCCCACACCGGGGAGCTGTTTTTT.

The chain is built from TRBV7-2 and TRBJ2-5, with TRBD2 matching 7 bases. Trimming removed 1 base from V and 5 bases from J; junction bases left unmatched: 1. CDR1 and CDR2 from the germline V gene are SGHTA and FQGNSA. CDR3 length: 13 residues. The CDR3 DNA follows: TGTGCCAGCAGCTTAGTCGGGGGGGAGACCCAGTACTTC. This encodes CASSLVGGETQYF.

The chain recombines TRBV27 with TRBJ1-5, with 10 bases aligning to TRBD1. There are 16 residues in the CDR3. Trimming at V came to 2 bases and at J to 7 bases, leaving 8 bases not matched to a gene. The germline V gene has CDR1 MNHEY and CDR2 SMNVEV (reference sequence). CDR3 sequence reads: CASSLSWRDRGQPQHF. CDR3 DNA: TGTGCCAGCAGTTTAAGTTGGCGGGACAGGGGACAGCCCCAGCATTTT.